What follows are 14 T cell receptor beta chains derived from one specimen sequenced in a study of T-cell memory formation after mild COVID-19. TCRdb called the 5' RACE reads again in MiXCR, with one record for every CDR3 protein. In the table there are hundreds of thousands of distinct CDR3 sequences, just under 20% of which are singletons. Sequencing was carried out using PBMCs or a T cell subset sorted from them (not recorded which). The origin of the receptors is a young man who had mild COVID-19 (a few samples of this study predate the infection). Cell type and time point are not known.

This clonotype has more than one count but fewer than ten. This chain links TRBV6-1 with TRBJ1-2, with D possibly TRBD1 on 5 matching bases. This CDR3 region has 14 residues. The V end was cut by 7 bases, the J end by 4 bases, with 16 bases between. The germline gives CDR1 MNHNS, CDR2 SASEGT. CDR3 sequence reads: CASTQGAISYGYTF. The DNA for the CDR3 is TGTGCCAGCACCCAGGGAGCAATCTCCTATGGCTACACCTTC.

This clonotype has just a few counts. The chain uses TRBV12-3 or TRBV12-4 and TRBJ1-5; weak D call: TRBD1 (6 bases). The CDR3 contains 15 residues. V was cut by 1 base and J by 4 bases, with 11 bases left in between. In nucleotides, the CDR3 is TGTGCCAGCAGTTTAGGGGTTAGGGGGAATCAGCCCCAGCATTTT. Encoded protein: CASSLGVRGNQPQHF.

The J gene is TRBJ2-7, the V gene TRBV27, with 7 bases lining up with TRBD2. The junction had 12 bases not matched to a gene; V was cut back by 10 bases and J by 0 bases. This CDR3 has 15 amino acids. Per germline, CDR1 MNHEY and CDR2 SMNVEV (reference sequence). The CDR3 protein is CATSPRGRSSYEQYF. In DNA form, the CDR3 reads TGTGCCACCTCCCCGCGGGGGAGAAGCTCCTACGAGCAGTACTTC.

DNA for the CDR3: TGCAGTGCTAGAGATCCGACTAGCGGCACAGATACGCAGTATTTT. Translated: CSARDPTSGTDTQYF. This sequence joins TRBV20-1 and TRBJ2-3; the match to TRBD2 covers 8 bases. Trimming at V came to 0 bases and at J to 1 base, leaving 3 bases not matched to a gene. This CDR3 has 15 residues. Germline values: CDR1 DFQATT, CDR2 SNEGSKA (reference sequence).

This clonotype was observed a few times. The chain carries TRBV5-4 and TRBJ1-1, with D tentatively TRBD1 (5 bases). Per germline, CDR1 SGHNT and CDR2 YYREEE (reference sequence). The V end lost 4 bases, the J end lost 3 bases, and 16 bases lay between the germline ends. The CDR3 runs 15 residues. The DNA of the CDR3 is TGTGCCAGCAGCCCCCCCGGACAAGTTTACACTGAAGCTTTCTTT. It codes for CASSPPGQVYTEAFF. The full variable domain, with the rest looked up from reference TRBV5-4 and TRBJ1-1, is ETGVTQSPTHLIKTRGQQVTLRCSSQSGHNTVSWYQQALGQGPQFIFQYYREEENGRGNFPPRFSGLQFPNYSSELNVNALELDDSALYLCASSPPGQVYTEAFFGQGTRLTVV.

V is TRBV6-1 and J is TRBJ1-1; no clear D gene. V dropped 1 base and J dropped 1 base, with 10 bases sitting between them. The length of the CDR3 is 15 residues. Germline values: CDR1 MNHNS, CDR2 SASEGT. The CDR3 coding sequence is TGTGCCAGCAGTGAAGGGGCAGAGACGAACACTGAAGCTTTCTTT. Translation: CASSEGAETNTEAFF.

This clonotype was counted at least ten times. The chain combines TRBV7-2 with TRBJ2-3; 7 bases are a match to TRBD2. V was clipped by 3 bases and J by 7 bases; unmatched bases: 10. The CDR3 runs to 15 residues. CDR1 and CDR2 from the germline V gene are SGHTA and FQGNSA. CDR3 loop: CASSLMGSGPHTQYF. The CDR3 region has the DNA TGTGCCAGCAGCTTGATGGGTAGCGGGCCCCATACGCAGTATTTT. Looking up the rest from reference TRBV7-2 and TRBJ2-3 gives the full variable domain: GAGVSQSPSNKVTEKGKDVELRCDPISGHTALYWYRQSLGQGLEFLIYFQGNSAPDKSGLPSDRFSAERTGGSVSTLTIQRTQQEDSAVYLCASSLMGSGPHTQYFGPGTRLTVL.

The chain recombines TRBV7-3 with TRBJ2-1; 8 bases fit TRBD2. CDR3 length equals 15 residues. In germline, CDR1 is SGHTA, CDR2 FQGTGA. The V gene end was trimmed by 3 bases and the J gene end by 6 bases; junction bases not matched to a gene: 7. The CDR3 loop is CASSFGTSRSNEQFF. The CDR3 DNA sequence: TGTGCCAGCAGCTTCGGGACTAGTAGGTCCAATGAGCAGTTCTTC.

Only a few counts were recorded for this clonotype. CDR3 region: CSAKGTTLNEQFF. The CDR3 DNA reads as TGCAGCGCCAAGGGGACTACGCTGAATGAGCAGTTCTTC. The chain employs TRBV29-1 and TRBJ2-1, with 7 bases identical to TRBD2. The germline V gene has CDR1 SQVTM and CDR2 ANQGSEA. The length of the CDR3 is 13 residues. V trimming: 7 bases; J trimming: 7 bases; junction bases outside the gene matches: 10.

The chain carries TRBV19 and TRBJ1-5, with D perhaps TRBD1 (5 bases). Deletions cut 3 bases from V and 5 bases from J, with 14 bases between. From germline, CDR1 is LNHDA and CDR2 SQIVND (reference sequence). The CDR3 covers 15 residues. The CDR3 bases are TGTGCCAGTAGTATGAACCTTGGGGGGTATCAGCCCCAGCATTTT. It yields the protein CASSMNLGGYQPQHF.

This clonotype was detected many times. This rearrangement joins TRBV5-4 to TRBJ1-1; D is perhaps TRBD1 (5 bases). The CDR3 runs to 15 residues. Trimming took 2 bases from V and 3 from J, leaving 14 bases between them. Germline V gene sequence: CDR1 SGHNT, CDR2 YYREEE (reference sequence). CDR3: CASSFKSGGDTEAFF. CDR3 in DNA: TGTGCCAGCAGCTTCAAATCGGGGGGGGACACTGAAGCTTTCTTT.

This clonotype was found many times. The rearrangement joins TRBV5-1 to TRBJ1-1; no definite D call. This CDR3 has 15 residues. With 0 bases removed from V and 0 bases from J, the gap between germline ends came to 9 bases. Germline V lookup: CDR1 SGHRS, CDR2 YFSETQ. CDR3 sequence reads: CASSLGTTVNTEAFF. DNA of the CDR3: TGCGCCAGCAGCTTGGGAACCACAGTGAACACTGAAGCTTTCTTT.

In its sample, this clonotype was seen a few times. The chain employs TRBV5-6 and TRBJ2-7; weak D call: TRBD2 (5 bases). V lost 3 bases, J lost 0 bases, and 7 bases lay in between. Germline values: CDR1 SGHDT, CDR2 YYEEEE. CDR3 length: 13 residues. The CDR3 loop is CASSSGSSYEQYF. CDR3 DNA sequence: TGTGCCAGCAGCTCGGGAAGCTCCTACGAGCAGTACTTC. Looking up the rest from reference TRBV5-6 and TRBJ2-7 gives the full variable domain: DAGVTQSPTHLIKTRGQQVTLRCSPKSGHDTVSWYQQALGQGPQFIFQYYEEEERQRGNFPDRFSGHQFPNYSSELNVNALLLGDSALYLCASSSGSSYEQYFGPGTRLTVT.

In this sample, this clonotype turned up many times. The chain is built from TRBV4-3 and TRBJ2-2; D unclear. Germline values: CDR1 LGHNA, CDR2 YSLEER. V lost 1 base, J lost 6 bases, and 12 bases lay in between. The CDR3 spans 15 residues. The CDR3 loop is CASSQAGRGPGELFF. The CDR3 DNA is TGCGCCAGCAGCCAAGCTGGAAGAGGACCCGGGGAGCTGTTTTTT.